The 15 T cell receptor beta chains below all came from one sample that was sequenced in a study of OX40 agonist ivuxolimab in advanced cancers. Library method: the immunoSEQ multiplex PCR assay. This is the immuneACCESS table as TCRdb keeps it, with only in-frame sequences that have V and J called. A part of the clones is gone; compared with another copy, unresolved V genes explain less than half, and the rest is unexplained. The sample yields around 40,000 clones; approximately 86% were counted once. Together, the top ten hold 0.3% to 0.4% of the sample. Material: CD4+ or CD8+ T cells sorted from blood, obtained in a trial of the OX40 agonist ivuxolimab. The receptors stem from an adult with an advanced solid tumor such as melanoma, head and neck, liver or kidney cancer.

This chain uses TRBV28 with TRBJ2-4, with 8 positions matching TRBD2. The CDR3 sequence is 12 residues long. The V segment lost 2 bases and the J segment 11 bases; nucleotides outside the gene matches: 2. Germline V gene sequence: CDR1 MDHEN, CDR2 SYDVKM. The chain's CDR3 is CASSLRGGLQYF. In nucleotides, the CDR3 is TGTGCCAGCAGTTTACGGGGGGGACTTCAGTACTTC.

DNA of the CDR3: TGTGCCAGCAGCTTAGTAACTAGAGCAGGTCTCGAGCAGTACTTC. Amino acids: CASSLVTRAGLEQYF. The chain links TRBV7-8 to TRBJ2-7; D is perhaps TRBD2 (5 bases). Trimming removed 1 base at V and 6 bases at J, with 16 bases between. Per germline, CDR1 SGHVS and CDR2 FQNEAQ. The CDR3 has 15 residues.

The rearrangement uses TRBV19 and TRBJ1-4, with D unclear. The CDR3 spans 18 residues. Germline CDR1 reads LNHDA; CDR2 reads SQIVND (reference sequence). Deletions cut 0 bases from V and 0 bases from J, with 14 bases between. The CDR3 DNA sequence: TGTGCCAGTAGTATAGATCCTTGGACGGATGCAACTAATGAAAAACTGTTTTTT. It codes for CASSIDPWTDATNEKLFF.

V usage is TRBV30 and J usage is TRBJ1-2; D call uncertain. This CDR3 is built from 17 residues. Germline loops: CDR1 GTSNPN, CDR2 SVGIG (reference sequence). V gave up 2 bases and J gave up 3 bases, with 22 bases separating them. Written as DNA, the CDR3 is TGTGCCTGGAGTAGACCCACCCTGACGGGCAGAGACTATGGCTACACCTTC. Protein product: CAWSRPTLTGRDYGYTF.

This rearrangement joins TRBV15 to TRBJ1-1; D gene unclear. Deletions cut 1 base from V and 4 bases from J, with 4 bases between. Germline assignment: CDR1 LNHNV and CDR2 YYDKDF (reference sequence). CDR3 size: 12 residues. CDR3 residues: CATSRASTEAFF. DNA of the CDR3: TGTGCCACCAGCAGAGCAAGCACTGAAGCTTTCTTT.

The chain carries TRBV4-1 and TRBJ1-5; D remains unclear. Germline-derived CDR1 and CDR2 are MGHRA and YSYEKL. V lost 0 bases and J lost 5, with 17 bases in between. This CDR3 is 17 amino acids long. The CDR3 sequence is CASSQDRSGRRHQPQHF. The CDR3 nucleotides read TGCGCCAGCAGCCAAGATCGGAGCGGCAGGAGACATCAGCCCCAGCATTTT.

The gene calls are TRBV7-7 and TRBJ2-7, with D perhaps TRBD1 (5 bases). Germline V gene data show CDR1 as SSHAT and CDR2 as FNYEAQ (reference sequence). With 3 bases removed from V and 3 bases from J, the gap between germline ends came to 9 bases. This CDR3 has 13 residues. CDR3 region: CASSLTTDYEQYF. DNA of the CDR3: TGTGCCAGCAGCTTGACGACAGACTACGAGCAGTACTTC.

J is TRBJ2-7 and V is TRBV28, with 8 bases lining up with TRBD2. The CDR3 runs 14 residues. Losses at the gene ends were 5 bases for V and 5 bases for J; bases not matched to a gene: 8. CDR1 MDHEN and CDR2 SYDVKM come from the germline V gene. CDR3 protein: CASSKSGSRNEQYF. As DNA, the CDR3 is TGTGCCAGCAGTAAAAGCGGGAGTCGGAACGAGCAGTACTTC.

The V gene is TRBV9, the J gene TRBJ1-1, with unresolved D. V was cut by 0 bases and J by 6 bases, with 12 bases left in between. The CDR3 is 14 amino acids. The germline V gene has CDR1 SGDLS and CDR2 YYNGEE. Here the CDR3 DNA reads TGTGCCAGCAGCGTAGAAACCAGCAATTCTGAAGCTTTCTTT. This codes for CASSVETSNSEAFF.

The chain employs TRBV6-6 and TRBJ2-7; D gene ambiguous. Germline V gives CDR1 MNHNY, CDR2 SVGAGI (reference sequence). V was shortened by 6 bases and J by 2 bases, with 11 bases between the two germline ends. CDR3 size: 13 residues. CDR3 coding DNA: TGTGCCAGCAGCAGGATCGTCCCCTACGAGCAGTACTTC. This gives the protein CASSRIVPYEQYF.

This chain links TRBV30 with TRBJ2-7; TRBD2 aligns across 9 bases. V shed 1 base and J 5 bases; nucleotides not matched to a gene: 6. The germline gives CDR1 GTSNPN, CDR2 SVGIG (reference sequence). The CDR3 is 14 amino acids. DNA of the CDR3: TGTGCCTGGAGTGCCGTAGCGGGGGTGAACGAGCAGTACTTC. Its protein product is CAWSAVAGVNEQYF.

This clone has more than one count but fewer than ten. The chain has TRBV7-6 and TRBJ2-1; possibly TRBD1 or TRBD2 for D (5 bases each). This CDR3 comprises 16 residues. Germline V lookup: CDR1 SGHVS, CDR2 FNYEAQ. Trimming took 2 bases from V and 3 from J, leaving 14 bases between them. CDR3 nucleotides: TGTGCCAGCAGCTTAAGTCTCCTGGGGGACTACAATGAGCAGTTCTTC. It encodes CASSLSLLGDYNEQFF.

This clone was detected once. This CDR3 is CAWSAWGGMNTEAFF. Written as DNA, the CDR3 is TGTGCCTGGAGTGCGTGGGGCGGGATGAACACTGAAGCTTTCTTT. The chain carries TRBV30 and TRBJ1-1; a weak D match, TRBD1 (5 bases). The CDR3 totals 15 residues. Trimming cost V 1 base and J 0 bases, with 12 bases left between them. Germline loops: CDR1 GTSNPN, CDR2 SVGIG (reference sequence).

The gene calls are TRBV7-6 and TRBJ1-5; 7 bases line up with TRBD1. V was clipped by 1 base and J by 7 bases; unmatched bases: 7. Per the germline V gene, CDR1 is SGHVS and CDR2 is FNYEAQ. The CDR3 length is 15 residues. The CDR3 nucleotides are TGTGCCAGCAGCTTAGATGCCCAGGGGGGACAGCCCCAGCATTTT. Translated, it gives CASSLDAQGGQPQHF.

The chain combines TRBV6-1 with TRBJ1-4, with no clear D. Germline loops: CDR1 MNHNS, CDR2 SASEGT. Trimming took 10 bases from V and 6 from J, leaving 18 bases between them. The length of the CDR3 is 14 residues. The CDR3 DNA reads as TGTGCCACCACTAGTCCCCCCGGGGATGAAAAACTGTTTTTT. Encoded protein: CATTSPPGDEKLFF.